This T cell receptor beta chain came from a study of blood T cell repertoires in COVID-19. Overall study context: The United States, Italy and Spain provided the acute and convalescent COVID-19 samples. Sample material is recorded as cDNA or gDNA derived from T cells, B-cell-depleted T cells, or PBMCs.

Trimming pared 2 bases from V and 6 bases from J, leaving 10 bases between. Germline V CDR1 and CDR2: SQVTM, ANQGSEA. This CDR3 is 12 amino acids long. In the original processing: Cell counts per sample came from amplifying reference gene primers. The table came from immunoSEQ multiplex PCR; TCRdb's copy has only in-frame clones and leaves some out. V and J calls and clone size are given by that table; D and trimming were obtained from the DNA. Of about 240,000 clones listed, approximately 82% were seen once; the top ten hold 1.9%. This clone was counted between two and nine times. This rearrangement joins TRBV29-1 to TRBJ1-2; D unresolved. This sequence originates from a man under 40 who had recovered from COVID-19. Sequencing was performed on peripheral blood. The CDR3 spells CSVERQADGYTF. The CDR3, as DNA: TGCAGCGTTGAACGGCAGGCTGATGGCTACACCTTC.